The sequence of this TCR beta chain was determined in a study of blood T cell repertoires in COVID-19 (dated by TCRdb to about 2020). Concerning the study at large: Samples covering the acute and convalescent phases of COVID-19 were provided by collaborators in the United States, Italy and Spain. The prospective study material was composed of cDNA or gDNA derived from T cells, B-cell-depleted T cells, or PBMCs. Subjects who had been exposed to COVID-19, were actively infected with it, or had recovered from it provided the deeply sampled blood TCRbeta repertoires that made up the dataset. The repertoires were made available in a free public database intended to serve as a resource for research on the immune response to SARS-CoV-2. The samples were drawn from two sources: the first 160 participants of the ongoing ImmuneRACE study, and approximately 1,300 subjects contributed by 6 global collaborators. Nearly every sample came with metadata listing a de-identified subject ID, COVID-19 status, age in years and sex. Where HLA class I and class II types were available, the types were taken from metadata supplied by the sample provider, not from assay-based typing. Study-level results and caveats: The quantity of clinical and demographic metadata differed by source and by participant and was supplied without curation.

Participants in the prospective study were enrolled through a virtual design, were aged about 18 to 100 years, and lived in about two dozen United States geographic areas. In the prospective study, participants were assigned to cohorts based on the clinical history participants reported in a screening survey and a study questionnaire. ImmuneRACE Cohort 3 recovered participants were defined by two consecutive negative NP/OP PCR tests, healthcare professional clearance, or symptom resolution. In the prospective study, whole blood, serum and a nasopharyngeal or oropharyngeal swab were collected from each participant by mobile phlebotomists. Participants in the prospective study had the option to provide additional blood draws and questionnaires over an approximately 2-month period. Prospective study blood samples were shipped either frozen or at room temperature before DNA extraction. TCRbeta CDR3 regions were amplified from genomic DNA using the immunoSEQ Assay, a bias-controlled multiplex PCR. The paper's processing steps were these. The number of nucleated cells in each sample was estimated from the amplification of reference gene primers within the assay. Sequence reads were collapsed and filtered to measure the absolute abundance of every unique TCRbeta CDR3 rearrangement. For each sample, productive Simpson clonality was calculated as the square root of Simpson's diversity index over productive rearrangements. In TCRdb, the immuneACCESS table is reduced to in-frame sequences with V and J assigned. These tables do not hold every clone; where another copy was compared, an unresolved V gene accounts for under half, and the others remain unexplained. Clonal size and the V and J genes are those of that table, whereas D and trimming came from the DNA. This sample is represented by about 210,000 clones; about 81% of them were singletons. The top ten clones comprise about 10% of the sample.

A note on this clone: What antigen it recognizes has not been identified. No base qualities exist here, and no much larger clone lies one base off it.

The CDR3 spans 16 residues, from the cysteine through the phenylalanine. This entry keeps only the CDR3 DNA: 48 bases, framed from base 1. V and J lose 4 bases and 0 bases, and a span of 13 bases separates them. In the germline V gene, CDR1 corresponds to SGHTA and CDR2 to FQGNSA. Input material: PBMCs or T cells enriched from blood (not recorded which). The sequence links TRBV7-2 to TRBJ1-3; TRBD1 is possibly the D segment (5 matching bases). The TCR sequence derives from a man aged 35-49 years who had recovered from COVID-19. The CDR3 amino acid sequence is: CASSSGLAGSGNTIYF. The DNA sequence is TGTGCCAGCAGCTCGGGACTTGCTGGCTCTGGAAACACCATATATTTT.